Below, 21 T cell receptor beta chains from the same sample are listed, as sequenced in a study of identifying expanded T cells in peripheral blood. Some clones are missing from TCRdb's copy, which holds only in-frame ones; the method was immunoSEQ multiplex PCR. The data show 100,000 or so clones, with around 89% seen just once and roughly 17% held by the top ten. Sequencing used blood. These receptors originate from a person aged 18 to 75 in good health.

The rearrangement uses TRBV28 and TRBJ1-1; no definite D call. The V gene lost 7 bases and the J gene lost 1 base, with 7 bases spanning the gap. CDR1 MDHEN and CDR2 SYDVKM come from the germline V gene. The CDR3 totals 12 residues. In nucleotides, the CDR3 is TGTGCCAGCACCGGGTGGAACACTGAAGCTTTCTTT. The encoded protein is CASTGWNTEAFF.

The CDR3 spells CASSQSFTTSNTEAFF. The CDR3 nucleotides are TGTGCCAGCAGCCAATCGTTTACCACATCGAACACTGAAGCTTTCTTT. V and J are TRBV16 and TRBJ1-1; D unclear. The V end was cut by 0 bases, the J end by 1 base, with 12 bases between. CDR3 size: 16 residues. In germline, CDR1 is KGHSY, CDR2 FQNENV. Full variable domain (remainder filled in from reference TRBV16 and TRBJ1-1): GEEVAQTPKHLVRGEGQKAKLYCAPIKGHSYVFWYQQVLKNEFKFLISFQNENVFDETGMPKERFSAKCLPNSPCSLEIQATKLEDSAVYFCASSQSFTTSNTEAFFGQGTRLTVV.

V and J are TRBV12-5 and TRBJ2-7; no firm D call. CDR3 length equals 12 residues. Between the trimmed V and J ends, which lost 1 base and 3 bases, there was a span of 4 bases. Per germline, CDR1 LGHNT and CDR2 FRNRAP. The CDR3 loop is CASGLGNYEQYF. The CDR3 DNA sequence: TGTGCTAGTGGTTTGGGAAACTACGAGCAGTACTTC.

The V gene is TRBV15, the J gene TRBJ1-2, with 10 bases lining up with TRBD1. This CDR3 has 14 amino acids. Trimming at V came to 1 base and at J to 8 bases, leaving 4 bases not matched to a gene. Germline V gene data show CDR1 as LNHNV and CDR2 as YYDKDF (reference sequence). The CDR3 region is CATSRGGTGAGYTF. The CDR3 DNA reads TGTGCCACCAGCAGAGGAGGGACAGGGGCCGGCTACACCTTC.

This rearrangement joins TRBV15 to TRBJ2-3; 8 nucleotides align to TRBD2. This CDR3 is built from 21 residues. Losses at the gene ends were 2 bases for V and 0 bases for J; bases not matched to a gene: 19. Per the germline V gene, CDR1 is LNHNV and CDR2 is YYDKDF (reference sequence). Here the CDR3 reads CATSRTQTTSVLPGSTDTQYF. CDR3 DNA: TGTGCCACCAGCAGAACACAAACGACTAGCGTACTCCCGGGTAGCACAGATACGCAGTATTTT.

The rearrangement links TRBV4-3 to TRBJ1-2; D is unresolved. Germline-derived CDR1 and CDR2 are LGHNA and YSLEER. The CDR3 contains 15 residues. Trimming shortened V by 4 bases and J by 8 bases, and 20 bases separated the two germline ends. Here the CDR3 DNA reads TGCGCCAGCAGCCCTCAGCCGACATCTATGGGAGGCTACACCTTC. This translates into CASSPQPTSMGGYTF.

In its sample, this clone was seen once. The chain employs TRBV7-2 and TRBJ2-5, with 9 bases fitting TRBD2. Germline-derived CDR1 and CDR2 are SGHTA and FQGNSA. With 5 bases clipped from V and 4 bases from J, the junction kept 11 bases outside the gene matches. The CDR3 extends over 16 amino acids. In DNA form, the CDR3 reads TGTGCCAGCAGCGACGGACTAGCGTCGGTTGGAGAGACCCAGTACTTC. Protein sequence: CASSDGLASVGETQYF.

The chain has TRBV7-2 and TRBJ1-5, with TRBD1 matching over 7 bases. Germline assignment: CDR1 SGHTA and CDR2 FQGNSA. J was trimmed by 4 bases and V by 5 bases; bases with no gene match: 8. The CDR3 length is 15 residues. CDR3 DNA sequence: TGTGCCAGCAGCGAAGGGACAGCCCCAAATCAGCCCCAGCATTTT. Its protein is CASSEGTAPNQPQHF.

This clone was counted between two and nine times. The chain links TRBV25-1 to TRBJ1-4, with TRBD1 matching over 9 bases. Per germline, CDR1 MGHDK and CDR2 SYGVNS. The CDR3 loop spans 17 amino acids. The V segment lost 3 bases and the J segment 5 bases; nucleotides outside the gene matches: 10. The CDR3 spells CASSDKRDRELNEKLFF. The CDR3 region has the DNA TGTGCCAGCAGTGATAAGAGGGACAGGGAGTTAAATGAAAAACTGTTTTTT.

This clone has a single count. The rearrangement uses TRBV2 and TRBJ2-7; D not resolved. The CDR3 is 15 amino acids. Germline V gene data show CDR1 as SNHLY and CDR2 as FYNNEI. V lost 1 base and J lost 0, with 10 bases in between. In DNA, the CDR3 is TGTGCCAGCAGTGAAGAGCTAGGCATCTCCTACGAGCAGTACTTC. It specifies CASSEELGISYEQYF.

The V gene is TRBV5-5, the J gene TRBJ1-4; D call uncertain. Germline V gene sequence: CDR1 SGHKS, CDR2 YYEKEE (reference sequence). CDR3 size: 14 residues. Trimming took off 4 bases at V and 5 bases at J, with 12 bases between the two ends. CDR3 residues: CASSTLQVNEKLFF. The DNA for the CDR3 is TGTGCCAGCAGCACTCTTCAGGTCAATGAAAAACTGTTTTTT.

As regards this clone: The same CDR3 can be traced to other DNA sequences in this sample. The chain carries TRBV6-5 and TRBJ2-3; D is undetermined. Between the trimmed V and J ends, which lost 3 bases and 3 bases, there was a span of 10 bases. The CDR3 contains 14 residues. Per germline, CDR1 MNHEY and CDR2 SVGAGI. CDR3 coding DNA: TGTGCCAGCAGTTATCGTGGGGTTACAGATACGCAGTATTTT. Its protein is CASSYRGVTDTQYF.

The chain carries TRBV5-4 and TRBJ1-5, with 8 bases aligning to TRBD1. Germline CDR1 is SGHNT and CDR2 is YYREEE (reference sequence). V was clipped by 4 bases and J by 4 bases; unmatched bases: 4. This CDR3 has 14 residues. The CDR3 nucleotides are TGTGCCAGCAGCCGGCAGGGGGCTAATCAGCCCCAGCATTTT. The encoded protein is CASSRQGANQPQHF.

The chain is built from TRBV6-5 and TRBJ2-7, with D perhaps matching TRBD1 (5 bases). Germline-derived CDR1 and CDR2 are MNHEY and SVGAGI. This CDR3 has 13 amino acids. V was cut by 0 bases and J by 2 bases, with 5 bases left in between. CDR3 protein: CASSYSDTYEQYF. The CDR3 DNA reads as TGTGCCAGCAGTTACTCGGACACCTACGAGCAGTACTTC.

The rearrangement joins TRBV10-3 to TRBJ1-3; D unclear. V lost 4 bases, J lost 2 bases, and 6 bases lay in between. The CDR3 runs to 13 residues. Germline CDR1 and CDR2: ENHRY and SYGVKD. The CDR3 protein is CAISAATGNTIYF. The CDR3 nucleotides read TGTGCCATCAGTGCGGCTACTGGAAACACCATATATTTT.

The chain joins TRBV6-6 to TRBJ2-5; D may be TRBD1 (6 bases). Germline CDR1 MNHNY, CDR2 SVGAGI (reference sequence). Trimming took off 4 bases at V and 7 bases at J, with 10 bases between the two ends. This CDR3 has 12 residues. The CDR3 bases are TGTGCCAGCAGTTCAGGGGACGGGACCCAGTACTTC. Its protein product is CASSSGDGTQYF.

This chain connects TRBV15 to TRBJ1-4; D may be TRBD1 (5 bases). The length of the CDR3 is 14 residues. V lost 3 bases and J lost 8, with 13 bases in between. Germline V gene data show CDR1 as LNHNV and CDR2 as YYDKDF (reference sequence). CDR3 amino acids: CATSSRGRREKLFF. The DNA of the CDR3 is TGTGCCACCAGCAGCCGGGGCAGGCGGGAAAAACTGTTTTTT.

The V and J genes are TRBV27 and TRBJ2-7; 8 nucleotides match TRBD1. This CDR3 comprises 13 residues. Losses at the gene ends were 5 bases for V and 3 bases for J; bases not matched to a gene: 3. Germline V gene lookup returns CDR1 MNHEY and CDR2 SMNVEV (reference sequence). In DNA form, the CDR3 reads TGTGCCAGCAGTAGGACAGGGAACTACGAGCAGTACTTC. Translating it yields CASSRTGNYEQYF.

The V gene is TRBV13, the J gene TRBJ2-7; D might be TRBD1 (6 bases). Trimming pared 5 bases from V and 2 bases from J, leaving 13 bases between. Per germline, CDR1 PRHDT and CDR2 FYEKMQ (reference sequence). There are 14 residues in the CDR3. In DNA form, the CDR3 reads TGTGCCAGCAGCCCACCGGGACAACCCTACGAGCAGTACTTC. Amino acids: CASSPPGQPYEQYF. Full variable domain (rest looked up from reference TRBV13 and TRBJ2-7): AAGVIQSPRHLIKEKRETATLKCYPIPRHDTVYWYQQGPGQDPQFLISFYEKMQSDKGSIPDRFSAQQFSDYHSELNMSSLELGDSALYFCASSPPGQPYEQYFGPGTRLTVT.

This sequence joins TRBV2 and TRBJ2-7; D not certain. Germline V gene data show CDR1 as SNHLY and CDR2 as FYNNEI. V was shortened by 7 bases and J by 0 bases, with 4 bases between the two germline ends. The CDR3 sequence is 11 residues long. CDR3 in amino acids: CASTASYEQYF. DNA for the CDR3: TGTGCCAGCACCGCCTCCTACGAGCAGTACTTC.

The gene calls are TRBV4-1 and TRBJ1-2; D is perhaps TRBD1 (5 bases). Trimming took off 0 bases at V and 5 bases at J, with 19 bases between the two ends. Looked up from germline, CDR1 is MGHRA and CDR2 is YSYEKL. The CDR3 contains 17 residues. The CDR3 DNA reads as TGCGCCAGCAGCCAAGATCAAAGGGGCTCCCTGGGGTATGGCTACACCTTC. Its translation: CASSQDQRGSLGYGYTF.